This T cell receptor beta chain was retrieved from a study of T cell responses to AZD1222 COVID-19 vaccine (dated by TCRdb to the early 2020s). About the study as a whole: AZD1222 recipients given second doses at about 4 weeks or at about 12 weeks were pooled, since spike-specific TCR depth and breadth were not found to differ between the two schedules. TCR sequencing was performed for 230 to 250 trial participants, of whom about 200 were given two doses of AZD1222 and around 25 were given two doses of MenACWY control vaccine. Trial participants were enrolled by age into subgroups of 18-55, 56-69 and 70-plus years, and around 140, 26 and 57 TCR-sequenced participants, respectively, were included in these subgroups. The research as a whole found: After two AZD1222 doses, both the breadth and the depth of spike-specific TCRs were significantly higher than at day 0 and than in MenACWY recipients. The 56-69-year group was small, and its depth increase did not reach significance, likely because of low power. Because no day 14 peak-response samples were available, the repertoires could be characterized only after the peak T cell response. Conclusions about previously exposed vaccinees are limited, since just a handful of AZD1222 recipients were seropositive for SARS-CoV-2 at baseline. Reportedly, close to half of the unique spike-specific TCRs recognized epitopes lying outside the regions that are mutated in the B.1.351 and B.1.1.7 variants. CD4 TCRs associated with the vaccine covered the entire spike protein, and the dominant responses were in regions 160-218 and 743-854. Participants were mostly white British, with more females than males. The authors suggested clonal diversity may have been underestimated.

The CDR3 regions of human TCRbeta chains were subjected to immunosequencing. Processing in the source paper ran as follows. Repertoire TCRs were checked for matches against a reference library of SARS-CoV-2-specific TCRs that had been generated using the MIRA antigen-specificity platform. Breadth meant the fraction of unique TCRs that were SARS-CoV-2-associated, whereas depth meant the fraction of total T cells that were SARS-CoV-2-associated. Each spike-specific TCR was assigned to its reactive spike region and to a CD4 or CD8 class using the MIRA data. Log10-transformed breadth and depth values were compared by one-way ANOVA with Sidak's multiple comparisons tests. TCRdb retrieved this table from immuneACCESS and kept in-frame rearrangements only. Not all clones are present; in checked studies, unresolved V genes account for under half, and no reason is known for the remainder. V, J and clone size derive from that table, while D and trimming were established from the DNA sequence. The sample table lists 70,000 or so clones, about 87% of them with a count of one. The top ten hold roughly a fifth of the sample.

Regarding this clone: Its target antigen remains unknown. Per-base qualities were not stored, and no clone one base away is much larger.

The junction shows trimming of 5 bases on V and 6 bases on J, plus 14 bases between the germline ends. The CDR3 has 13 amino acids, counting the end cysteine and phenylalanine. Of all the DNA, just the CDR3 is kept, 39 bases in frame from base 1. The time point label of this sample denotes: baseline before first vaccination. Vaccinee samples were obtained from the UK trials COV001 and COV002, which included a single-blind randomized controlled phase 2/3 trial of AZD1222 (ChAdOx1 nCoV-19) in healthy adults. Trial participant PBMC samples were collected at day 0 and day 28 after the second dose for TCRbeta chain sequencing.

Sequencing was performed on peripheral blood, taken on day 0 of AZD1222 vaccination. This sequence was found in an adult in good health. The chain uses TRBV12-3 or TRBV12-4 and TRBJ2-7, with TRBD1 tentatively as D gene (5 bases match). The DNA sequence reads TGTGCCAGCAGTACCTCCGAAGGGGTCGAGCAGTACTTC. The translation is CASSTSEGVEQYF.